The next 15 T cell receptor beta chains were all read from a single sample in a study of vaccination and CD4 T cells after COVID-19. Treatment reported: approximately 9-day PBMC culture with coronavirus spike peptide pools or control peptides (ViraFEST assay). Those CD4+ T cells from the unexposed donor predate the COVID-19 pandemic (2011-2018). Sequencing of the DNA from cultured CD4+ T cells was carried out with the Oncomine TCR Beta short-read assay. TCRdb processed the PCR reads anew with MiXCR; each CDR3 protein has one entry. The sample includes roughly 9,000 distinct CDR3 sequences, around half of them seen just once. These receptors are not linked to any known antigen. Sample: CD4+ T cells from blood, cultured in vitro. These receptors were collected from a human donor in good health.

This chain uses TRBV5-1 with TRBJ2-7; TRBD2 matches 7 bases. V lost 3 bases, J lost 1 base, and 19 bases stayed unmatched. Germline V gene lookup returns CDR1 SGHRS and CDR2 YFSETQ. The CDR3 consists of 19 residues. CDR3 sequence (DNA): TGCGCCAGCAGCTGGTCGCGAGCGGGACCCTCCGGAGGGTCCTACGAGCAGTACTTC. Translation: CASSWSRAGPSGGSYEQYF.

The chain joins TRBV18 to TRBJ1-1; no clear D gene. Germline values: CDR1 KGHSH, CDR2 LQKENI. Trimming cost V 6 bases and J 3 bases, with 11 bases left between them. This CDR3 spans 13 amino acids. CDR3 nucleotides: TGTGCCAGCTCTATCGACGGGTACACTGAAGCTTTCTTT. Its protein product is CASSIDGYTEAFF.

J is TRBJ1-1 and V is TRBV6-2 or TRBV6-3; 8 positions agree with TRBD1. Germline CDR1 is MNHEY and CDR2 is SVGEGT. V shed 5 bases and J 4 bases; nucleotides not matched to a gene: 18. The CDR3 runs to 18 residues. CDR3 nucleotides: TGTGCCAGCAGTCCACCGGTAGAGGACAGGGTGAGCCTCACTGAAGCTTTCTTT. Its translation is CASSPPVEDRVSLTEAFF.

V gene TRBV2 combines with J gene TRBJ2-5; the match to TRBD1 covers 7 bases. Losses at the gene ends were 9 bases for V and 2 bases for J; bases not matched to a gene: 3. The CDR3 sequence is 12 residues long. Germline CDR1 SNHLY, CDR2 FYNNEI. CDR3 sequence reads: CASPGQQETQYF. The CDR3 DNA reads TGTGCCAGTCCGGGACAGCAAGAGACCCAGTACTTC. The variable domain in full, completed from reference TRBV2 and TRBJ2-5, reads EPEVTQTPSHQVTQMGQEVILRCVPISNHLYFYWYRQILGQKVEFLVSFYNNEISEKSEIFDDQFSVERPDGSNFTLKIRSTKLEDSAMYFCASPGQQETQYFGPGTRLLVL.

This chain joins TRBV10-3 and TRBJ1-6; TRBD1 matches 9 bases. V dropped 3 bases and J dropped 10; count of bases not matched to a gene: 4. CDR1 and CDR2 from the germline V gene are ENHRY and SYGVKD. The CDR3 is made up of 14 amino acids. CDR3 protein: CAISDWDRASPLHF. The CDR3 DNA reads TGTGCCATCAGTGATTGGGACAGGGCATCACCCCTCCACTTT.

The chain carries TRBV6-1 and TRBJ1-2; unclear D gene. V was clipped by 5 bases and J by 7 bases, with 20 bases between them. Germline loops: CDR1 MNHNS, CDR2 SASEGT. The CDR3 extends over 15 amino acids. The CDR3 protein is CASSLLQGQRSGYTF. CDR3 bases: TGTGCCAGCAGTCTCCTACAAGGGCAAAGGTCTGGCTACACCTTC.

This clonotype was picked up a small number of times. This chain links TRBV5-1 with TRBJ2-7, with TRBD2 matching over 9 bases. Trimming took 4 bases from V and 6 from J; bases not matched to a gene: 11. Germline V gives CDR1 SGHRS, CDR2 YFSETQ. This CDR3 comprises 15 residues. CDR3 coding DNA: TGCGCCAGCAGCGCCCAAGCTAGCGGGATAATCGAGCAGTACTTC. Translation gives CASSAQASGIIEQYF.

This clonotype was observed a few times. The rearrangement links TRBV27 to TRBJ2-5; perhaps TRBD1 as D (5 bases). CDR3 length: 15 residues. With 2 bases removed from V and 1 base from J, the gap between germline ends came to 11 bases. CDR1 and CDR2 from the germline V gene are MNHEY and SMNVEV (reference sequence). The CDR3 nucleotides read TGTGCCAGCAGTTTAAGGACATCCTTCCAAGAGACCCAGTACTTC. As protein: CASSLRTSFQETQYF.

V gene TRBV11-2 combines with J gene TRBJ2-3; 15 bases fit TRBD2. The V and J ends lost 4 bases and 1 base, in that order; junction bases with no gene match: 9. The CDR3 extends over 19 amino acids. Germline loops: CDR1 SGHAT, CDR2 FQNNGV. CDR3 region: CASSSRTSGRVWGTDTQYF. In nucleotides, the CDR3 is TGTGCCAGCAGCTCCAGGACTAGCGGGAGGGTTTGGGGCACAGATACGCAGTATTTT.

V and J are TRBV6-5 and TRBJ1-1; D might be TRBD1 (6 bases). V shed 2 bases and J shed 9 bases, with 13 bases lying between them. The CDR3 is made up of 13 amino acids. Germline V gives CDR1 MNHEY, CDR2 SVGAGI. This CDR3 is CASSYAQGRQAFF. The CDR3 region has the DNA TGTGCCAGCAGTTACGCACAGGGTCGTCAAGCTTTCTTT.

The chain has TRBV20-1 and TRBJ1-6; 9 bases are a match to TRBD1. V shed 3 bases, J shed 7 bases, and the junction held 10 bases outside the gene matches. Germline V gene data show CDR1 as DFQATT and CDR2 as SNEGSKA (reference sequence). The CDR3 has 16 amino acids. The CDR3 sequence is CSASEQGAIRNSPLHF. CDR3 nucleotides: TGCAGTGCTAGCGAACAGGGGGCTATTAGGAATTCACCCCTCCACTTT.

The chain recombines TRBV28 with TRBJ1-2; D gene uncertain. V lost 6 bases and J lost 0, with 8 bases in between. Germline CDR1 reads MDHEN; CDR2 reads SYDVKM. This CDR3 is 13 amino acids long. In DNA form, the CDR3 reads TGTGCCAGCAGATCACCTACTAACTATGGCTACACCTTC. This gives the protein CASRSPTNYGYTF.

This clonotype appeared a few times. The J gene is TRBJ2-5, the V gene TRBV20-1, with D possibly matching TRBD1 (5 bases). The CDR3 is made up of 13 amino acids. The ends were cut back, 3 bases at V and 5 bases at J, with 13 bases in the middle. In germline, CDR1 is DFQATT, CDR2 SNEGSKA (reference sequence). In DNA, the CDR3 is TGCAGTGCTAGTGAGTCTGGGGCGGAGACCCAGTACTTC. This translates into CSASESGAETQYF.

CDR3 region: CASSSRLAGSTDTQYF. CDR3 nucleotide sequence: TGTGCCAGCAGTTCCCGACTAGCGGGGAGCACAGATACGCAGTATTTT. J is TRBJ2-3 and V is TRBV27; 11 nucleotides match TRBD2. Germline V gene sequence: CDR1 MNHEY, CDR2 SMNVEV (reference sequence). Trimming at V came to 4 bases and at J to 0 bases, leaving 3 bases not matched to a gene. The length of the CDR3 is 16 residues.

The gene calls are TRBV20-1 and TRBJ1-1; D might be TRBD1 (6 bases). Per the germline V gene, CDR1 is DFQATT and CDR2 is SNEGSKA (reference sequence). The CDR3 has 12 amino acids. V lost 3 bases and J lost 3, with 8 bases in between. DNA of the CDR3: TGCAGTGCTAGTCAGGGGTACACTGAAGCTTTCTTT. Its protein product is CSASQGYTEAFF.